Shown below are 21 T cell receptor beta chains from a single sample sequenced in a study of cytomegalovirus exposure and HLA in healthy donors. TCRdb's copy holds only in-frame clones and misses some; the assay was immunoSEQ multiplex PCR. The data hold about 280,000 clones, with 88% observed a single time. The specimen sequenced was PBMCs. The receptors come from a woman between 18 and 30 years old in good health and CMV-seronegative.

This chain connects TRBV11-2 to TRBJ2-7; 7 positions agree with TRBD2. This CDR3 spans 16 amino acids. Losses at the gene ends were 4 bases for V and 2 bases for J; bases not matched to a gene: 11. Germline-derived CDR1 and CDR2 are SGHAT and FQNNGV. CDR3 DNA: TGTGCCAGCAGCTCCCCCCGGGGGGTGGGGACCTACGAGCAGTACTTC. Residues: CASSSPRGVGTYEQYF.

The CDR3 loop is CASSLRSSGRYNEQFF. Here the CDR3 DNA reads TGCGCCAGCAGCCTCCGATCTAGCGGACGATACAATGAGCAGTTCTTC. V gene TRBV10-1 combines with J gene TRBJ2-1; 7 bases line up with TRBD2. Germline lookup yields CDR1 WNHNN and CDR2 SYGVQD (reference sequence). This CDR3 region has 16 residues. With 6 bases clipped from V and 4 bases from J, the junction kept 12 bases outside the gene matches.

This rearrangement joins TRBV15 to TRBJ1-5, with 7 nucleotides matching TRBD1. The CDR3 contains 14 residues. Trimming removed 5 bases from V and 3 bases from J; junction bases left unmatched: 4. Looked up from germline, CDR1 is LNHNV and CDR2 is YYDKDF (reference sequence). CDR3 coding DNA: TGTGCCACCAGCCCGACAGGGACCAATCAGCCCCAGCATTTT. This gives the protein CATSPTGTNQPQHF.

A remark on this clone: The same CDR3 is also encoded by other DNA sequences in this sample. The J gene is TRBJ1-1, the V gene TRBV30, with 7 bases fitting TRBD1. The trim removed 3 bases at V and 0 bases at J, leaving 4 bases unmatched. The germline V gene encodes CDR1 GTSNPN and CDR2 SVGIG (reference sequence). The CDR3 loop spans 14 amino acids. The CDR3 is CAWSRQGMNTEAFF. The CDR3 DNA follows: TGTGCCTGGAGCCGACAGGGAATGAACACTGAAGCTTTCTTT.

This chain uses TRBV6-5 with TRBJ2-1, with 7 bases lining up with TRBD1. Germline CDR1 reads MNHEY; CDR2 reads SVGAGI. The CDR3 spans 16 residues. Unmatched junction bases numbered 10, after V lost 0 bases and J lost 8 bases. This chain's CDR3 is CASSYSVTGVVDEQFF. DNA of the CDR3: TGTGCCAGCAGTTACTCCGTAACAGGGGTTGTGGATGAGCAGTTCTTC.

The CDR3 loop reads CASSLSLAGDNSPLHF. The CDR3 coding sequence is TGCGCCAGCAGCTTGAGTTTAGCAGGGGATAATTCACCCCTCCACTTT. The chain uses TRBV5-1 and TRBJ1-6; a weak D match, TRBD1 (6 bases). Germline lookup yields CDR1 SGHRS and CDR2 YFSETQ. Trimming took off 1 base at V and 5 bases at J, with 13 bases between the two ends. The CDR3 covers 16 residues.

The chain joins TRBV4-3 to TRBJ1-3; D might be TRBD1 (6 bases). The CDR3 has 18 amino acids. The ends were cut back, 2 bases at V and 4 bases at J, with 21 bases in the middle. Germline assignment: CDR1 LGHNA and CDR2 YSLEER. The CDR3 loop is CASSQTHKSWDIGNTIYF. CDR3 DNA: TGCGCCAGCAGCCAAACCCACAAGAGCTGGGACATAGGAAACACCATATATTTT.

The V and J genes are TRBV9 and TRBJ1-3, with TRBD1 as a possible D gene (6 bases). This CDR3 is 17 amino acids long. Trimming pared 3 bases from V and 0 bases from J, leaving 16 bases between. Per the germline V gene, CDR1 is SGDLS and CDR2 is YYNGEE. The chain's CDR3 is CASSALDSPASGNTIYF. The CDR3 DNA sequence: TGTGCCAGCAGCGCCCTGGACAGTCCAGCCTCTGGAAACACCATATATTTT. Complete variable domain (other parts from reference TRBV9 and TRBJ1-3): DSGVTQTPKHLITATGQRVTLRCSPRSGDLSVYWYQQSLDQGLQFLIQYYNGEERAKGNILERFSAQQFPDLHSELNLSSLELGDSALYFCASSALDSPASGNTIYFGEGSWLTVV.

The chain joins TRBV28 to TRBJ2-7; 7 bases are a match to TRBD1. CDR1 is MDHEN and CDR2 is SYDVKM in the germline V gene. This CDR3 has 14 amino acids. The J segment lost 6 bases and the V segment lost 5 bases, leaving 10 bases of the junction unmatched. The CDR3 sequence is CASSTDRAGIEQYF. The CDR3 coding sequence is TGTGCCAGCAGTACAGACAGGGCCGGGATCGAGCAGTACTTC.

The chain couples TRBV6-1 to TRBJ1-2; 9 bases are shared with TRBD1. Germline V gene data show CDR1 as MNHNS and CDR2 as SASEGT. The CDR3 covers 16 residues. V was clipped by 2 bases and J by 5 bases; unmatched bases: 9. CDR3 protein: CASSELTGGAGYGYTF. The CDR3 DNA reads TGTGCCAGCAGTGAACTAACAGGGGGCGCTGGGTATGGCTACACCTTC.

In DNA form, the CDR3 reads TGTGCCAGCAGGAGGGGGGGGCGTGGAAACACCATATATTTT. This encodes CASRRGGRGNTIYF. This chain connects TRBV27 to TRBJ1-3, with TRBD1 as a possible D gene (6 bases). Germline CDR1 and CDR2: MNHEY and SMNVEV (reference sequence). The V end lost 6 bases, the J end lost 3 bases, and 12 bases lay between the germline ends. CDR3 size: 14 residues.

This clone has just a few counts. The chain has TRBV6-1 and TRBJ2-7; 8 positions match TRBD2. J lost 4 bases, V lost 7 bases, and 6 bases had no gene match. The CDR3 spans 13 residues. Per the germline V gene, CDR1 is MNHNS and CDR2 is SASEGT. The CDR3 bases are TGTGCCAGCATTGGTAGCGGGACATACGAGCAGTACTTC. Protein product: CASIGSGTYEQYF.

This chain connects TRBV6-5 to TRBJ1-1; D not certain. V dropped 0 bases and J dropped 1 base, with 12 bases sitting between them. CDR3 length: 16 amino acids. The germline V gene encodes CDR1 MNHEY and CDR2 SVGAGI. CDR3 in amino acids: CASSYSMVSGNTEAFF. As DNA, the CDR3 is TGTGCCAGCAGTTACTCGATGGTTTCAGGGAACACTGAAGCTTTCTTT.

The chain combines TRBV28 with TRBJ2-1; D is possibly TRBD2 (6 bases). V dropped 6 bases and J dropped 5 bases, with 17 bases sitting between them. CDR1 MDHEN and CDR2 SYDVKM come from the germline V gene. The CDR3 consists of 15 residues. The CDR3 protein is CASSYGSFTHNEQFF. The DNA for the CDR3 is TGTGCCAGCAGCTACGGGAGCTTTACCCACAATGAGCAGTTCTTC.

V and J are TRBV2 and TRBJ1-5; 10 positions agree with TRBD1. This CDR3 comprises 16 residues. The V gene end was trimmed by 6 bases and the J gene end by 7 bases; junction bases not matched to a gene: 12. CDR1 is SNHLY, CDR2 FYNNEI, per germline. As DNA, the CDR3 is TGTGCCAGCAGGGCAGGGGACAGGGGATTCTGGCAGCCCCAGCATTTT. Its protein product is CASRAGDRGFWQPQHF.

This chain joins TRBV7-2 and TRBJ2-1, with TRBD2 matching over 11 bases. Unmatched junction bases numbered 8, after V lost 3 bases and J lost 7 bases. Per the germline V gene, CDR1 is SGHTA and CDR2 is FQGNSA. The CDR3 length is 16 residues. The CDR3 loop is CASSFSTSGRRNEQFF. The DNA of the CDR3 is TGTGCCAGCAGCTTCTCAACTAGCGGGAGAAGAAATGAGCAGTTCTTC.

The rearrangement links TRBV28 to TRBJ2-7, with TRBD2 as a possible D gene (7 bases). Trimming removed 7 bases from V and 2 bases from J, with 9 bases in between. CDR1 MDHEN and CDR2 SYDVKM come from the germline V gene. The CDR3 contains 12 residues. CDR3 sequence (DNA): TGTGCCAGCATGGGGGGGCCCTACGAGCAGTACTTC. Its protein is CASMGGPYEQYF.

The chain employs TRBV18 and TRBJ2-1; 10 nucleotides match TRBD2. The trim removed 2 bases at V and 6 bases at J, leaving 4 bases unmatched. CDR1 and CDR2 (germline): KGHSH, LQKENI. The CDR3 length is 15 residues. The CDR3 spells CASSPKAGGSNEQFF. The CDR3 nucleotides read TGTGCCAGCTCACCAAAAGCGGGAGGGTCCAATGAGCAGTTCTTC. Based on the CDR3 plus reference TRBV18 and TRBJ2-1, the full variable domain is NAGVMQNPRHLVRRRGQEARLRCSPMKGHSHVYWYRQLPEEGLKFMVYLQKENIIDESGMPKERFSAEFPKEGPSILRIQQVVRGDSAAYFCASSPKAGGSNEQFFGPGTRLTVL.

V and J are TRBV9 and TRBJ1-1; no clear D gene. V shed 0 bases and J shed 1 base, with 7 bases lying between them. CDR1 SGDLS and CDR2 YYNGEE come from the germline V gene. CDR3 length: 14 residues. The CDR3 loop reads CASSVATTNTEAFF. The CDR3 DNA reads TGTGCCAGCAGCGTAGCCACAACGAACACTGAAGCTTTCTTT.

V gene TRBV7-9 combines with J gene TRBJ2-7; TRBD1 is a possible D gene (5 bases). Per germline, CDR1 SEHNR and CDR2 FQNEAQ (reference sequence). The CDR3 consists of 17 residues. V was clipped by 3 bases and J by 2 bases, with 20 bases between them. The chain's CDR3 is CASSFVLRQHDTYEQYF. The CDR3 nucleotides are TGTGCCAGCAGCTTTGTTCTTCGACAGCATGACACCTACGAGCAGTACTTC.

The chain employs TRBV5-1 and TRBJ1-4; 7 bases match TRBD1. Germline-derived CDR1 and CDR2 are SGHRS and YFSETQ. J was trimmed by 8 bases and V by 5 bases; bases with no gene match: 9. There are 14 residues in the CDR3. CDR3 amino acids: CASSQDRVTEKLFF. Written as DNA, the CDR3 is TGCGCCAGCAGTCAAGACAGGGTTACGGAAAAACTGTTTTTT.